The clone carrying this T cell receptor (beta chain) has ten or more counts. The data were taken from a study of blood T cells in healthy people across ages. A second roughly 6 to 11 cycle PCR used barcoded and J-beta primers. TCRdb recomputed calls from the 5' RACE reads with MiXCR, one row per CDR3 protein. This sample has hundreds of thousands of distinct CDR3 sequences, with 29% found just once. Per the germline V gene, CDR1 is LGHNA and CDR2 is YSLEER. V dropped 3 bases and J dropped 8 bases, with 19 bases sitting between them. CDR3 length equals 16 residues. This clonotype was obtained from a woman older than 75 in good health. Input material: blood. The chain carries TRBV4-3 and TRBJ1-4; possible D gene TRBD1, 6 bases. CDR3 loop: CASSQTFGGGGEKLFF. CDR3 coding DNA: TGCGCCAGCAGCCAGACGTTCGGGGGCGGGGGGGAAAAACTGTTTTTT.